The 20 T cell receptor beta chains below come from one sample, sequenced in a study of vaccination and CD4 T cells after COVID-19. This sample's treatment: roughly 11-day PBMC culture with coronavirus spike peptide pools or control peptides (ViraFEST assay). CD4+ T cells that had been cultured provided DNA sequenced with the Oncomine TCR Beta short-read assay. TCRdb redid the calling of the PCR reads with MiXCR, one entry per CDR3 protein. The table has roughly 12,000 distinct CDR3 sequences, 50% to 75% seen once. Their recognized antigens are unknown. The sample here was CD4+ T cells from blood, cultured in vitro, taken before SARS-CoV-2 vaccination. The receptors come from a human donor who had recovered from COVID-19.

This clonotype was seen a single time. V is TRBV20-1 and J is TRBJ2-1; D gene unclear. The CDR3 loop spans 12 amino acids. Germline CDR1 is DFQATT and CDR2 is SNEGSKA (reference sequence). Trimming took 2 bases from V and 0 from J, leaving 2 bases between them. The CDR3, as DNA: TGCAGTGCTAGACTCTCCTACAATGAGCAGTTCTTC. Amino acid sequence: CSARLSYNEQFF.

The chain joins TRBV25-1 to TRBJ1-6, with 8 bases fitting TRBD1. The germline V gene encodes CDR1 MGHDK and CDR2 SYGVNS. The ends lost 3 bases at V and 10 bases at J; junction bases unmatched: 8. The CDR3 runs to 15 residues. CDR3 bases: TGTGCCAGCAGTGACCTGACAGGGGTCGGCTCACCCCTCCACTTT. It translates to CASSDLTGVGSPLHF.

CDR3: CSVPKGAVNYGYTF. CDR3 DNA sequence: TGCAGCGTTCCCAAGGGGGCAGTAAACTATGGCTACACCTTC. The V and J genes are TRBV29-1 and TRBJ1-2; 7 positions agree with TRBD1. The ends lost 5 bases at V and 2 bases at J; junction bases unmatched: 8. The CDR3 covers 14 residues. The germline V gene encodes CDR1 SQVTM and CDR2 ANQGSEA.

The gene calls are TRBV20-1 and TRBJ2-2, with D possibly being TRBD1 or TRBD2 (5 bases each). Trimming took 1 base from V and 8 from J, leaving 8 bases between them. CDR1 and CDR2 (germline): DFQATT, SNEGSKA (reference sequence). The CDR3 sequence is 12 residues long. CDR3 DNA sequence: TGCAGTGCTAGAGGGGGGTCGGGGGAGCTGTTTTTT. Translating it yields CSARGGSGELFF.

The chain links TRBV20-1 to TRBJ2-3, with 8 bases that match TRBD1. Germline V gene data show CDR1 as DFQATT and CDR2 as SNEGSKA (reference sequence). The V and J ends lost 6 bases and 3 bases, in that order; junction bases with no gene match: 8. The CDR3 runs 14 residues. The CDR3 loop is CSARTGKITDTQYF. The CDR3 DNA reads as TGCAGTGCCCGGACAGGGAAAATTACAGATACGCAGTATTTT.

The chain links TRBV11-1 to TRBJ1-1; D not resolved. The CDR3 spans 13 residues. The germline CDR1 and CDR2 sequences are SGHAT and FQDESV (reference sequence). Trimming shortened V by 4 bases and J by 3 bases, and 9 bases separated the two germline ends. The CDR3 is CASSSARDTEAFF. The DNA for the CDR3 is TGTGCCAGCAGCTCAGCGCGGGACACTGAAGCTTTCTTT.

CDR3 in DNA: TGTGCCAGCAGTTTAGGCCTAGCGGGAGGGTACGAGCAGTACTTC. It is translated as CASSLGLAGGYEQYF. The chain joins TRBV12-3 or TRBV12-4 to TRBJ2-7; 12 bases line up with TRBD2. This CDR3 is 15 amino acids long. The V segment lost 1 base and the J segment 4 bases; nucleotides outside the gene matches: 2.

The genes are TRBV6-1 and TRBJ1-1; no reliable D call. This CDR3 contains 14 residues. The germline gives CDR1 MNHNS, CDR2 SASEGT. Between the trimmed V and J ends, which lost 5 bases and 4 bases, there was a span of 14 bases. The CDR3 coding sequence is TGTGCCAGCAGTAACGGGCCTGGGAGCACTGAAGCTTTCTTT. This codes for CASSNGPGSTEAFF.

This chain connects TRBV4-1 to TRBJ2-5; 11 nucleotides line up with TRBD1. The CDR3 has 15 residues. With V trimmed by 8 bases and J by 5 bases, 10 bases remained unmatched. In germline, CDR1 is MGHRA, CDR2 YSYEKL. Written as DNA, the CDR3 is TGCGCCAGCTCCAAGGACAGGGGGCTCCAGGAGACCCAGTACTTC. It encodes CASSKDRGLQETQYF.

This clonotype was detected a few times. The chain uses TRBV20-1 and TRBJ1-1; D unclear. The germline CDR1 and CDR2 sequences are DFQATT and SNEGSKA (reference sequence). The CDR3 runs 13 residues. Trimming removed 3 bases at V and 2 bases at J, with 10 bases between. The CDR3 DNA is TGCAGTGCTAGCGGTCGTGGAAACACTGAAGCTTTCTTT. Amino acid sequence: CSASGRGNTEAFF.

The chain combines TRBV2 with TRBJ1-2; possibly TRBD1 for D (5 bases). The CDR3 contains 15 residues. Deletions cut 7 bases from V and 1 base from J, with 16 bases between. The germline CDR1 and CDR2 sequences are SNHLY and FYNNEI. In DNA form, the CDR3 reads TGTGCCAGCATTCCCCTTGGGGGGGATAACTATGGCTACACCTTC. Amino acids: CASIPLGGDNYGYTF.

This clonotype has just a few counts. CDR3 coding DNA: TGTGCCAGCAGCTTTCCCCGCGGGACTAGATACACCGGGGAGCTGTTTTTT. Translating it yields CASSFPRGTRYTGELFF. V and J are TRBV7-9 and TRBJ2-2; 8 nucleotides match TRBD2. Germline CDR1 and CDR2: SEHNR and FQNEAQ (reference sequence). CDR3 length: 17 amino acids. J was trimmed by 3 bases and V by 3 bases; bases with no gene match: 9. The whole variable domain, filled in from reference TRBV7-9 and TRBJ2-2, reads DTGVSQNPRHKITKRGQNVTFRCDPISEHNRLYWYRQTLGQGPEFLTYFQNEAQLEKSRLLSDRFSAERPKGSFSTLEIQRTEQGDSAMYLCASSFPRGTRYTGELFFGEGSRLTVL.

In this sample, this clonotype turned up a few times. The rearrangement links TRBV24-1 to TRBJ1-5; perhaps TRBD1 as D (6 bases). CDR3 length: 19 amino acids. Germline CDR1 is KGHDR and CDR2 is SFDVKD. V shed 4 bases and J shed 5 bases, with 26 bases lying between them. CDR3 nucleotide sequence: TGTGCCACCAGTGAGACCGCCAGGGGCGGGTACGGTATTGATCAGCCCCAGCATTTT. Amino acid sequence: CATSETARGGYGIDQPQHF.

This clonotype has more than one count but fewer than ten. V and J are TRBV7-9 and TRBJ2-7; TRBD2 matches 7 bases. Germline lookup yields CDR1 SEHNR and CDR2 FQNEAQ (reference sequence). Trimming cost V 1 base and J 3 bases; bases outside gene matches: 3. The CDR3 loop spans 14 amino acids. The CDR3 protein is CASSLGLADYEQYF. Written as DNA, the CDR3 is TGTGCCAGCAGCTTAGGTCTAGCGGACTACGAGCAGTACTTC.

The chain links TRBV20-1 to TRBJ2-7; 11 positions match TRBD2. The tail of the sequence fits TRBJ2-5 better, so the J call may be wrong. CDR3 length: 14 amino acids. CDR1 is DFQATT and CDR2 is SNEGSKA in the germline V gene (reference sequence). CDR3 coding DNA: TGCAGTGCTAGCGGCCTAGCGGGGGGAGAGACCCAGTACTTC. Protein: CSASGLAGGETQYF.

This clonotype was seen only a few times. The rearrangement links TRBV20-1 to TRBJ1-6; TRBD1 matches at 8 bases. The CDR3 runs 17 residues. From germline, CDR1 is DFQATT and CDR2 SNEGSKA (reference sequence). J gave up 0 bases and V 5 bases, and 9 bases lay outside the gene matches. The CDR3 spells CSAAPGQEDSYNSPLHF. CDR3 nucleotides: TGCAGTGCTGCACCGGGACAGGAAGACTCCTATAATTCACCCCTCCACTTT.

The chain couples TRBV7-2 to TRBJ2-7; tentative D call: TRBD1 (5 bases). V was cut by 2 bases and J by 7 bases, with 12 bases left in between. CDR1 and CDR2 (germline): SGHTA, FQGNSA. This CDR3 has 13 residues. The CDR3 DNA follows: TGTGCCAGCAGCTTACTAGGGGCACGGGAGCAGTACTTC. This translates into CASSLLGAREQYF.

V and J are TRBV28 and TRBJ1-5, with D perhaps matching TRBD1 (5 bases). Trimming left V 10 bases short and J 13 bases short, with 17 bases between. From germline, CDR1 is MDHEN and CDR2 SYDVKM. The CDR3 contains 11 residues. For the CDR3, the DNA is TGTGCCACCGATCGAGCCGGGGGGCAGCATTTT. Encoded protein: CATDRAGGQHF. Complete variable domain (other parts from reference TRBV28 and TRBJ1-5): DVKVTQSSRYLVKRTGEKVFLECVQDMDHENMFWYRQDPGLGLRLIYFSYDVKMKEKGDIPEGYSVSREKKERFSLILESASTNQTSMYLCATDRAGGQHFGDGTRLSIL.

The chain employs TRBV19 and TRBJ1-2; perhaps TRBD1 as D (5 bases). Germline V gene sequence: CDR1 LNHDA, CDR2 SQIVND (reference sequence). Trimming shortened V by 5 bases and J by 8 bases, and 21 bases separated the two germline ends. The CDR3 consists of 15 residues. In nucleotides, the CDR3 is TGTGCCAGTAGTCGTCAGGGCCCAGGAGGGGAAGGCTACACCTTC. Translating gives CASSRQGPGGEGYTF.

The chain has TRBV7-2 and TRBJ1-3; 8 bases agree with TRBD1. The length of the CDR3 is 12 residues. Germline V CDR1 and CDR2: SGHTA, FQGNSA. J lost 9 bases, V lost 5 bases, and 3 bases had no gene match. CDR3 sequence (DNA): TGTGCCAGCAGCAATACAGGGGGCACCATATATTTT. Amino acids: CASSNTGGTIYF.